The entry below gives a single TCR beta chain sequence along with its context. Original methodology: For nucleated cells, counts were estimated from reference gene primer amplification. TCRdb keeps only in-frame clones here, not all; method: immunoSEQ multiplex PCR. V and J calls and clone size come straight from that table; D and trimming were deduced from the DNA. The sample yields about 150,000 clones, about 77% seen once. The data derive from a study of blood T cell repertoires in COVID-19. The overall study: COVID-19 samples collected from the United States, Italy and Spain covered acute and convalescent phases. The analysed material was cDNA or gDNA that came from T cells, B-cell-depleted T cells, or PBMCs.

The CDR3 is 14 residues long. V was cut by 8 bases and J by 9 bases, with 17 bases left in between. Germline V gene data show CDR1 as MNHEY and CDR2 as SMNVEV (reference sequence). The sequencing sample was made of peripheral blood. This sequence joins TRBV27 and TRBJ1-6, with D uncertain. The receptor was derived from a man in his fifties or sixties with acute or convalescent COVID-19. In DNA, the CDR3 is TGTGCCAGCCAACCCGGTCGGACTGGTTCACCCCTCCACTTT. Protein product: CASQPGRTGSPLHF.